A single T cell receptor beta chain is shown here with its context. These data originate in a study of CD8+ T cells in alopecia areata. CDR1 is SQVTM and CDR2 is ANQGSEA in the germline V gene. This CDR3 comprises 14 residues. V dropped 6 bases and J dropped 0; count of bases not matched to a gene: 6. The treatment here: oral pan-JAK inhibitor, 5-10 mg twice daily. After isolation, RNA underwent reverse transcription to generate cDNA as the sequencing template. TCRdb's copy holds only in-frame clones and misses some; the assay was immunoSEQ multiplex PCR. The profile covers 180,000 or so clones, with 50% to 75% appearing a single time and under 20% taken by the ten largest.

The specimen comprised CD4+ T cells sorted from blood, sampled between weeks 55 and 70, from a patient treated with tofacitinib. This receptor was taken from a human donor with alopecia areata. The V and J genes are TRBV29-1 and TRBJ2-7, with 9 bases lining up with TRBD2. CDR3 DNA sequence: TGCAGCGTCCGAAGCGGGGGGAGCTCCTACGAGCAGTACTTC. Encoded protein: CSVRSGGSSYEQYF.